This TCR beta chain appears in the sequencing data of a study of cytomegalovirus exposure and HLA in healthy donors. Turning to the study itself: Among around 170 million T cells, an earlier analysis found 117 million unique TCR beta sequences. Study-level results: TCR beta sequences numbering over 15,000 were associated with HLA alleles at 0.05 false discovery rate in a later analysis. It was reported in a later analysis that an Asian-associated ancestry cluster showed fewer N-insertions than the 666-donor mean.

Use of 60 Vbeta and 13 Jbeta primers characterized the PCR. Using immunoSEQ multiplex PCR, the repertoire was profiled, and TCRdb retains in-frame clones only, with some absent. The sample contains approximately 200,000 clones, roughly 80% of which appear only once. This clone has just one count. Antigen specificity is unknown. This CDR3 contains 14 residues. Germline CDR1 and CDR2: MNHEY and SVGAGI. V was clipped by 6 bases and J by 2 bases, with 11 bases between them. V and J are TRBV6-5 and TRBJ1-3, with D maybe TRBD1 (5 bases). The origin of this receptor is a woman in her twenties or thirties in good health and CMV-seropositive. Material: PBMCs. The CDR3 bases are TGTGCCAGCAGCCTGGGGGGACCTGGAAACACCATATATTTT. Protein sequence: CASSLGGPGNTIYF.